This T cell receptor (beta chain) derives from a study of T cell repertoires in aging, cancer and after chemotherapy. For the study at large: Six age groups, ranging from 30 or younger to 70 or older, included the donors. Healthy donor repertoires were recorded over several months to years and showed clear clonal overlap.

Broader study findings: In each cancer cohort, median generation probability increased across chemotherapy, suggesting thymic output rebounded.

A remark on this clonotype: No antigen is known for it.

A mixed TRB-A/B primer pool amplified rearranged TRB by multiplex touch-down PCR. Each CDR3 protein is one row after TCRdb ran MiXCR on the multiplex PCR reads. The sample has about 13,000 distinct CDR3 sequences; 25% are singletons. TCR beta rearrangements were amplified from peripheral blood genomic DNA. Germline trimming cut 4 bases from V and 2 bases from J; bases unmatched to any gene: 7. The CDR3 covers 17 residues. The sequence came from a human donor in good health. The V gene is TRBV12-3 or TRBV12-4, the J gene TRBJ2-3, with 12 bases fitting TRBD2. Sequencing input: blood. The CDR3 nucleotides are TGTGCCAGCAGTTCACCCTGGACTAGCGGGGTCACAGATACGCAGTATTTT. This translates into CASSSPWTSGVTDTQYF.